These T cell receptor beta chains were read from a single sample in a study of blood T cell repertoires in COVID-19. Repertoires were generated with immunoSEQ multiplex PCR, while TCRdb's copy carries only in-frame clones and drops some. The sample has about 120,000 clones; approximately 80% are singletons. The sample taken for sequencing was peripheral blood. These receptors originate from a man between 65 and 80 years old with active or convalescent COVID-19. CDR3s leave out the opening cysteine and the closing phenylalanine or tryptophan.

TRBJ2-6,TRBV18,ASSPPGQFVSGANVLT
TRBJ2-7,TRBV14,ASSPPRRQGDEQY
TRBJ2-3,TRBV18,ASSPYASGSRTDTQY
TRBJ2-7,TRBV7-8,ASSQGGGYEQY
TRBJ1-2,TRBV4-3,ASSQDWWGGYT
TRBJ1-3,TRBV4-2,ASNPGGSGNTIY
TRBJ1-2,TRBV29-1,SVRTGGWVYYGYT
TRBJ2-2,TRBV4-3,ASIVRAFTGELF
TRBJ2-5,TRBV4-3,ASSQDRWRETQY
TRBJ1-2,TRBV7-9,ASSVGTSYGYT
TRBJ2-7,TRBV19,ASSKRTGTYEQY
TRBJ2-1,TRBV11-2,ASRDGTGGPMEQF
TRBJ2-3,TRBV10-2,ASSSPVLTDTQY
TRBJ2-7,TRBV5-1,ASSLLETRVSYEQY
TRBJ2-6,TRBV5-1,ASSAQGSGANVLT
TRBJ2-3,TRBV14,ASSRAGSTSTDTQY
TRBJ2-1,TRBV5-1,ASSLAGQTRDEQF
TRBJ2-1,TRBV7-6,ASAKEGGQDSYNEQF
TRBJ2-1,TRBV6-5,ASSQGLAVNEQF
TRBJ1-1,TRBV10-3,AISESQGAKGTEAF
TRBJ1-1,TRBV3-1/TRBV3-2,ASSAGTVGTEAF
TRBJ1-5,TRBV7-9,ASSQEGGSVPQH
TRBJ1-2,TRBV27,ASSFGTQYGYT
TRBJ1-1,TRBV29-1,SVGPDTEAF
TRBJ2-5,TRBV11-2,ASSTGTGFGETQY
TRBJ2-5,TRBV11-3,ASSSPKETQY
TRBJ2-2,TRBV9,ASSVRGLGTGELF
TRBJ2-7,TRBV13,ASSRDRVYEQY
TRBJ1-1,TRBV27,ASTPLGQGMNTEAF
TRBJ1-2,TRBV12-3/TRBV12-4,ASSFGGMGYT
TRBJ2-3,TRBV27,ASSPPRRLAGGDTQY
TRBJ2-7,TRBV9,ASSAGDGPYEQY
TRBJ2-2,TRBV7-9,ASIRTANTGELF
TRBJ1-6,TRBV4-1,ASSQAPGGRANSPLH
TRBJ2-3,TRBV19,ASSPNNPGTLSTDTQY
TRBJ2-1,TRBV30,AWSDRGRQF
TRBJ2-5,TRBV19,ASSIGQIQETQY
TRBJ2-2,TRBV18,ASSHAGTGYTGELF
TRBJ2-7,TRBV7-9,ASSLAGGNEQY
TRBJ1-1,TRBV3-1/TRBV3-2,ASRANGTPAF